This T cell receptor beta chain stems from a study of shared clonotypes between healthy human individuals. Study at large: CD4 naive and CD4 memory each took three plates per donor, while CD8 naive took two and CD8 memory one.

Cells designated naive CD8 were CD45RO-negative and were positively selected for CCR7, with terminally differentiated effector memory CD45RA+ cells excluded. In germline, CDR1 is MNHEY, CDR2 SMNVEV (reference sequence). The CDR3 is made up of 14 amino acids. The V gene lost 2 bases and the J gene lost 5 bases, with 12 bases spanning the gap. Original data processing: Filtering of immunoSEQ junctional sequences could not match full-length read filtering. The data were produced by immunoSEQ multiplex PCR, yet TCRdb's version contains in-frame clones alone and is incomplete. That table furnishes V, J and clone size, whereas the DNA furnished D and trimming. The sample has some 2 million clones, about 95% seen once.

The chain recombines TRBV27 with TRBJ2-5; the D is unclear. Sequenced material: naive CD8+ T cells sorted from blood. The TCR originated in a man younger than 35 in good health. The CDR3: CASSLRAVVETQYF. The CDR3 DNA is TGTGCCAGCAGTTTAAGGGCAGTTGTGGAGACCCAGTACTTC.